This TCR beta chain came from a study of cytomegalovirus exposure and HLA in healthy donors. Study context: Caucasian-associated ancestry cluster membership applied to approximately 84% of around 400 genotyped donors. Overall study results and limits: Earlier analysis found most TCR beta V segments productive about 87% or about 30% of the time. Roughly uniform sequencing depth across donors was assumed, possibly incorrectly. In a later analysis, HLA-associated beta chains showed higher expansion and lower generation probabilities than comparable chains.

This clone was seen a few times. Its cognate antigen is unknown. Germline assignment: CDR1 MDHEN and CDR2 SYDVKM. V was pared by 7 bases and J by 7 bases, with 19 bases between. The CDR3 is 14 residues long. The PCR was carried out with 60 Vbeta primers and 13 Jbeta primers. TCRdb's table, derived via immunoSEQ multiplex PCR, lists solely in-frame clones and lacks some. The profile shows about 190,000 clones, 75% to 90% of them singletons. Sequencing used PBMCs. The chain couples TRBV28 to TRBJ1-1; TRBD1 is a possible D gene (6 bases). The clonotype was recovered from a boy aged 2-15 years in good health and CMV-seronegative. CDR3 sequence (DNA): TGTGCCAGCACCACAGGGTTGAACGCCGATGAAGCTTTCTTT. This codes for CASTTGLNADEAFF.